This TCR beta chain was identified during a study of post-analysis software for immune sequencing data. Concerning this clonotype: Its antigen is unknown.

The CDR3 covers 15 residues. Germline CDR1 and CDR2: ENHRY and SYGVKD. V was trimmed by 6 bases and J by 4 bases, leaving 18 bases between them. Study-wide results and caveats: In patients, about 5 TRBV segments were more frequent than in controls, with TRBV5-6, TRBV5-1 and TRBV20-1 among them.

TCR beta cDNA libraries included unique molecular identifiers. TCRdb used MiXCR to reprocess the PCR reads, holding one entry per CDR3 protein. The sample includes 750,000 to 950,000 distinct CDR3 sequences, under 70% seen only once; the top ten take approximately 4.4%. The sample consisted of blood. This chain connects TRBV10-3 to TRBJ1-2; D may be TRBD1 (6 bases). This receptor was identified in a girl aged 10-17 years with multiple sclerosis. Here the CDR3 reads CAIRTWDIGTYGYTF. The CDR3 DNA is TGTGCCATCAGGACGTGGGACATCGGCACCTATGGCTACACCTTC.